Listed below are T cell receptor beta chains from one sample, sequenced in a study of naive and memory T cell subsets. TCRdb re-analysed the UMI-ligation and nested PCR reads in MiXCR, keeping a single row per CDR3 protein. Here the sample spans roughly 150,000 distinct CDR3 sequences, more than 15% being singletons. The sample taken for sequencing was naive CD8+ T cells from blood. These receptors were collected from a human donor in good health. The CDR3 runs from the conserved cysteine through the conserved F or W. The order of the fields is clone size, V gene, CDR3 protein. Rows give clone size only sometimes, using once, few, many, or a class for an expanded clone.

>few|TRBV19
CATRRRSSNEQFF
>few|TRBV7-2
CASSLRLMWEGSYNEQFF
>-|TRBV29-1
CSVGDNEKLFF
>-|TRBV27
CASTQTAGVYNEQFF
>few|TRBV9
CASSATEMGYEQYF
>many|TRBV29-1
CSATSNYGYTF
>few|TRBV29-1
CSGGQNTEAFF
>once|TRBV12-5
CASGMLHDTPTSGNPDTQYF
>once|TRBV5-1
CASSLRGPPADGYTF
>-|TRBV6-5
CASSQGIMADTQYF
>-|TRBV20-1
CSAREGTDTQYF
>few|TRBV20-1
CSASNVAEEYF
>few|TRBV4-1
CASSNPGRYNEQFF
>-|TRBV7-6
CASSLGPGLYDEQFF
>-|TRBV2
CASSFERTYEQYF
>-|TRBV7-6
CASTREDTGELFF
>-|TRBV3-1
CASSRGHPGTEAFF
>-|TRBV20-1
CSARDPFGDEQYF
>few|TRBV6-6
CASSYFKGGLFF
>few|TRBV27
CASSRGHSGGNYEQYF
>few|TRBV27
CASSLIGTSGSGETQYF
>few|TRBV19
CASSSRELGTGELFF
>-|TRBV27
CASSLPGAPTDTQYF
>-|TRBV6-1
CASSEVLGTHWANIQYF
>-|TRBV4-1
CASSQGLEQFF
>few|TRBV7-2
CASSLALSGSPHSTQYF
>few|TRBV21-1
CASSKVVNTEAFF
>-|TRBV6-5
CASSYGGQGFTGELFF
>-|TRBV12-3/TRBV12-4
CASSPHNNEQFF
>few|TRBV9
CASSGWESSGNTIYF
>few|TRBV28
CASSLPRVVYNEQFF
>many|TRBV6-5
CASSLGQIYEQYF
>few|TRBV29-1
CSVENGQAYEQYF
>few|TRBV4-1
CASSLGQGLSYEQYF
>few|TRBV24-1
CATTPKSIRRNQPQHF
>-|TRBV6-2/TRBV6-3
CASSYPGQSSYNEQFF
>few|TRBV6-2/TRBV6-3
CASSYSRASVYNEQFF
>-|TRBV4-3
CASSLGPGPNYEQYF
>-|TRBV6-5
CASSYSAGYYEQYF
>few|TRBV7-9
CASVGGPEQYF